The source of this T cell receptor beta chain is a study of OX40 agonist ivuxolimab in advanced cancers. Study-wide background: Patients were dosed with the agonistic anti-OX40 (CD134) antibody ivuxolimab.

The data were produced by immunoSEQ multiplex PCR, yet TCRdb's version contains in-frame clones alone and is incomplete. The sample carries 60,000 to 95,000 clones, roughly 90% recorded once. Germline lookup yields CDR1 MDHEN and CDR2 SYDVKM. The CDR3 totals 12 residues. V was clipped by 1 base and J by 5 bases, with 6 bases between them. The rearrangement links TRBV28 to TRBJ2-7, with a weak D call TRBD1 (6 bases). This clonotype was sampled from an adult with an advanced solid tumor such as melanoma, head and neck, liver or kidney cancer. The sequences come from CD4+ or CD8+ T cells sorted from blood, collected in a trial of the OX40 agonist ivuxolimab. The CDR3 DNA follows: TGTGCCAGCAGTTTATCAGGGGACGAGCAGTACTTC. Translated: CASSLSGDEQYF.